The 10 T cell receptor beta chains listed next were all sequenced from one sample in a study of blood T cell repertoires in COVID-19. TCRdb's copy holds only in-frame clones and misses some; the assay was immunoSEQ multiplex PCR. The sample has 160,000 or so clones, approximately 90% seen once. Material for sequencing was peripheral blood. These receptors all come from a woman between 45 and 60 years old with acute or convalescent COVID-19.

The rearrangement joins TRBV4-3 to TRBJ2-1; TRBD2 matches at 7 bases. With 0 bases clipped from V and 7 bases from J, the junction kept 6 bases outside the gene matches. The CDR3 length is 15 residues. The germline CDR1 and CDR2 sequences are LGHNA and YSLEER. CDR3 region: CASSQDHLGGNEQFF. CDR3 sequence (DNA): TGCGCCAGCAGCCAAGATCACCTGGGGGGGAATGAGCAGTTCTTC.

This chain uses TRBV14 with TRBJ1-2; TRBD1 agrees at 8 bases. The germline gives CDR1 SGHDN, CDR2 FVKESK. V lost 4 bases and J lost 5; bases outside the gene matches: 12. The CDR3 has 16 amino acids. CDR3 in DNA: TGTGCCAGCAGCCCCTGGACAGGGTCCATCGATTATGGCTACACCTTC. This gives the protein CASSPWTGSIDYGYTF. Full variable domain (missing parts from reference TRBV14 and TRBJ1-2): EAGVTQFPSHSVIEKGQTVTLRCDPISGHDNLYWYRRVMGKEIKFLLHFVKESKQDESGMPNNRFLAERTGGTYSTLKVQPAELEDSGVYFCASSPWTGSIDYGYTFGSGTRLTVV.

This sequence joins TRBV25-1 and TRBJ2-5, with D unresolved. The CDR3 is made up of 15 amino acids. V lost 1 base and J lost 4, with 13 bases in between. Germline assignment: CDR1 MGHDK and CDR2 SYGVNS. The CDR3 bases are TGTGCCAGCAGTGAATTTAGCTACTTGGGAGAGACCCAGTACTTC. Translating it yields CASSEFSYLGETQYF.

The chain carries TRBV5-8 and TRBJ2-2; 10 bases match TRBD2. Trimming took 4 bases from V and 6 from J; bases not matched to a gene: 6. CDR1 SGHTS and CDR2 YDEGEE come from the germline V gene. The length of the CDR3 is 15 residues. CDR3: CASSRLAGVAGELFF. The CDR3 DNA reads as TGTGCCAGCAGCCGTCTAGCGGGAGTGGCCGGGGAGCTGTTTTTT.

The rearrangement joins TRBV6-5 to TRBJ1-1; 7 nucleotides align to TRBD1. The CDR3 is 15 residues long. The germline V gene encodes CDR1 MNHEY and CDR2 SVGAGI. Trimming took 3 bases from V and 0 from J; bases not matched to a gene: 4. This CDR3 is CASSYSGTVNTEAFF. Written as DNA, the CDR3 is TGTGCCAGCAGTTATTCCGGGACAGTGAACACTGAAGCTTTCTTT.

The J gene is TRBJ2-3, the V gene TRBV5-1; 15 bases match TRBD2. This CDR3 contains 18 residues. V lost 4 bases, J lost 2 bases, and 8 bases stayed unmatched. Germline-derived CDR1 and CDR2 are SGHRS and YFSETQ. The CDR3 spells CASSIGLAGGLNTDTQYF. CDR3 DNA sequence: TGCGCCAGCAGCATAGGACTAGCGGGGGGGCTAAACACAGATACGCAGTATTTT.

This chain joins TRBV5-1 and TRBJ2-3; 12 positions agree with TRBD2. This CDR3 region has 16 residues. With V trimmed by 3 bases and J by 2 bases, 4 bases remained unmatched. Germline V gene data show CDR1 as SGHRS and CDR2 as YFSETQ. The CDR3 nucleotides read TGCGCCAGCAGCTCTGGACTAGCGGGGAACACAGATACGCAGTATTTT. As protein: CASSSGLAGNTDTQYF.

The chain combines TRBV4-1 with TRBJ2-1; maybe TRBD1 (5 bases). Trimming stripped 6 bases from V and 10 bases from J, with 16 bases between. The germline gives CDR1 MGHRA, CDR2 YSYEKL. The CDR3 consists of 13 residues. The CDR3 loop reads CASSLSQGSEQFF. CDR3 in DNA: TGCGCCAGCAGTCTTTCTCAGGGAAGCGAGCAGTTCTTC.

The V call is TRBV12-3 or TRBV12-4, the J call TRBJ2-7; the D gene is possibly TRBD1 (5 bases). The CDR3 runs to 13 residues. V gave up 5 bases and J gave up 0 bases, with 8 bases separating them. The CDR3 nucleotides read TGTGCCAGCAGTCAGACAGTCTCCTACGAGCAGTACTTC. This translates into CASSQTVSYEQYF.

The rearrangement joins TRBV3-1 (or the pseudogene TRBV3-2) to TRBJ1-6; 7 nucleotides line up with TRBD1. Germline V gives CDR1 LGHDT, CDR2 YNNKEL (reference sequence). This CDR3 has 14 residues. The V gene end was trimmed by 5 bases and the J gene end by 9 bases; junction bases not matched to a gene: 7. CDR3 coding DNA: TGTGCCAGCAGCTCAGGGGGAGCAGGTTCACCCCTCCACTTT. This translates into CASSSGGAGSPLHF.